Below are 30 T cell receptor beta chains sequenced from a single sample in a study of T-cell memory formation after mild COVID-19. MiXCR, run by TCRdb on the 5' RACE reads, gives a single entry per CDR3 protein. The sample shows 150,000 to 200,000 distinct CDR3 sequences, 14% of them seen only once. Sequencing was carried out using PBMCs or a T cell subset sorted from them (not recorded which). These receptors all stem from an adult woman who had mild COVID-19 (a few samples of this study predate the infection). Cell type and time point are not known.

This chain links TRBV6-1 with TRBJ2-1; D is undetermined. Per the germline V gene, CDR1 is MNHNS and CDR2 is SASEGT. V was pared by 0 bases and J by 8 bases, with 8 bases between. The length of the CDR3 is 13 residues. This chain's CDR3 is CASSEAGFDEQFF. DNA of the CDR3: TGTGCCAGCAGTGAAGCGGGTTTTGATGAGCAGTTCTTC.

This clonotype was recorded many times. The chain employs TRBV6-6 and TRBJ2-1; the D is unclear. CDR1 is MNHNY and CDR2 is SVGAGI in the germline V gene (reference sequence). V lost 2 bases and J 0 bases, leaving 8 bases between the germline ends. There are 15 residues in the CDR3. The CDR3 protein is CASSYEASSYNEQFF. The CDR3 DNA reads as TGTGCCAGCAGTTACGAGGCGAGCTCCTACAATGAGCAGTTCTTC.

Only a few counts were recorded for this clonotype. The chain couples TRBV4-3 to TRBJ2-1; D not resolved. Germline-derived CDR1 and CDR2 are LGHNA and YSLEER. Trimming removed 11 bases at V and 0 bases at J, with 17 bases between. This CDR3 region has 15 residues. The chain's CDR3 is CAARPPLCSYNEQFF. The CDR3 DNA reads TGCGCCGCCCGACCACCACTATGCTCCTACAATGAGCAGTTCTTC.

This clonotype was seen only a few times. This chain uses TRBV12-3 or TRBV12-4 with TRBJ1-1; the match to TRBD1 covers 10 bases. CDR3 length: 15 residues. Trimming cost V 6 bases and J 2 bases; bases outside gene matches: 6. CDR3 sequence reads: CASRRRTGGNTEAFF. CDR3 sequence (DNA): TGTGCCAGCAGACGTCGGACAGGGGGAAACACTGAAGCTTTCTTT.

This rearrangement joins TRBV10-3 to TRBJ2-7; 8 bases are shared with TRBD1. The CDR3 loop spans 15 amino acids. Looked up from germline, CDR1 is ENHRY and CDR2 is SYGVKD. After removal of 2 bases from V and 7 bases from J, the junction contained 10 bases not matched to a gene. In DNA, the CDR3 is TGTGCCATCAGTGAGCAAAGGGACAGGCTGTCGGAGCAGTACTTC. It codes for CAISEQRDRLSEQYF.

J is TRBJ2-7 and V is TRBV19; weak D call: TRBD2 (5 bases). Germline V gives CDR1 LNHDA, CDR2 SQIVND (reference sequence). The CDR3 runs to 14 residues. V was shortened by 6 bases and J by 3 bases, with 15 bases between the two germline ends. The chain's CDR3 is CASSQAFGVYEQYF. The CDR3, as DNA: TGTGCCAGTAGCCAGGCTTTCGGGGTCTACGAGCAGTACTTC.

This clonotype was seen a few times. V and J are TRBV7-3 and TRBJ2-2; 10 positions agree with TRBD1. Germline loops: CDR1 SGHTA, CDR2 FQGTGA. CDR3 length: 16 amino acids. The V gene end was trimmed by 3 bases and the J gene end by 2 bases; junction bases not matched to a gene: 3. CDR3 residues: CASSFRQGANTGELFF. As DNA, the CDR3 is TGTGCCAGCAGCTTCCGACAGGGGGCAAACACCGGGGAGCTGTTTTTT.

CDR3 sequence (DNA): TGTGCCAGCAGTTACGGAAAGAGGCCGCCGTCCTACAATGAGCAGTTCTTC. This codes for CASSYGKRPPSYNEQFF. The genes are TRBV6-2 or TRBV6-3 and TRBJ2-1, with D hard to call. V shed 2 bases and J shed 1 base, with 15 bases lying between them. CDR3 size: 17 residues. Germline loops: CDR1 MNHEY, CDR2 SVGEGT.

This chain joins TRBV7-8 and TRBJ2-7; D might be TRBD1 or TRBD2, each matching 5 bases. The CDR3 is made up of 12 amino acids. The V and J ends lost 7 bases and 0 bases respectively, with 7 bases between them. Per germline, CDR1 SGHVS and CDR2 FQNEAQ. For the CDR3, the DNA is TGTGCCAGCAAGGGGAGCTCCTACGAGCAGTACTTC. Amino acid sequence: CASKGSSYEQYF.

DNA for the CDR3: TGTGCCAGCAGTGCATCTAACTACGAGCAGTACTTC. This codes for CASSASNYEQYF. The J gene is TRBJ2-7, the V gene TRBV2, with unresolved D. CDR3 length: 12 residues. The V end was cut by 4 bases, the J end by 3 bases, with 7 bases between. CDR1 is SNHLY and CDR2 is FYNNEI in the germline V gene.

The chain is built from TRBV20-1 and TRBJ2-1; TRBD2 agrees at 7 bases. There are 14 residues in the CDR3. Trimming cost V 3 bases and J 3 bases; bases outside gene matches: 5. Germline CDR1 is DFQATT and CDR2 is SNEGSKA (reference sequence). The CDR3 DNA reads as TGCAGTGCTAGGGGGCGGGAGCACTACAATGAGCAGTTCTTC. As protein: CSARGREHYNEQFF.

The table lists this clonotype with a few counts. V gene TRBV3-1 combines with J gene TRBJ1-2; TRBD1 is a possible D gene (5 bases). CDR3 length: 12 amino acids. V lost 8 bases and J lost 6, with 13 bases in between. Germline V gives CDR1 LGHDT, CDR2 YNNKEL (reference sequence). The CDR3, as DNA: TGTGCCAGCTTTTCTCAAGGGGATGGCTACACCTTC. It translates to CASFSQGDGYTF.

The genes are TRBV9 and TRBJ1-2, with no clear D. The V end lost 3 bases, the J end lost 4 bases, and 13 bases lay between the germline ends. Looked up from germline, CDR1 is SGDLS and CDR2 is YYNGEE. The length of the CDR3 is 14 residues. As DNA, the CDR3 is TGTGCCAGCAGCGCTAGTTGGCACAGCTATGGCTACACCTTC. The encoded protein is CASSASWHSYGYTF.

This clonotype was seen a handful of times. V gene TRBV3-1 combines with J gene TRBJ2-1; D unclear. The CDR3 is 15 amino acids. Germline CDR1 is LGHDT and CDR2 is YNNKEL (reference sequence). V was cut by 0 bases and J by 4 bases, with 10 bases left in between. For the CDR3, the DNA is TGTGCCAGCAGCCAAGATTTGACACATTACAATGAGCAGTTCTTC. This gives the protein CASSQDLTHYNEQFF.

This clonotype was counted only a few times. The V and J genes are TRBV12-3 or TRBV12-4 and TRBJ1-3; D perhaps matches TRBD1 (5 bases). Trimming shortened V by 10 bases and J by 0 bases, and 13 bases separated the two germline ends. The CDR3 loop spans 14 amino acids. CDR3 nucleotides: TGTGCCACCCTGGGTGGGACCTCTGGAAACACCATATATTTT. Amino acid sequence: CATLGGTSGNTIYF.

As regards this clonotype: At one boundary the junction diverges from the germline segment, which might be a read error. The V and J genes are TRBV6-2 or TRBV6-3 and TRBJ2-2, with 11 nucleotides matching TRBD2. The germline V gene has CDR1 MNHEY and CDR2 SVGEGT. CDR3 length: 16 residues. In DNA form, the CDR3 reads TGTGCCAGCATAATAGCGGGAGGGCCCTACACCTGGGAGCTGTTTTTT. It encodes CASIIAGGPYTWELFF.

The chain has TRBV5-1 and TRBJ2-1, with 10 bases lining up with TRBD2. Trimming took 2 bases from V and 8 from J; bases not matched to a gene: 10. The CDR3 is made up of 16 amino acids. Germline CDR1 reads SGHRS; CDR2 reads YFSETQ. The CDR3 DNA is TGCGCCAGCAGCTTCGGTAGGACTAGCGGATTTGATGAGCAGTTCTTC. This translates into CASSFGRTSGFDEQFF.

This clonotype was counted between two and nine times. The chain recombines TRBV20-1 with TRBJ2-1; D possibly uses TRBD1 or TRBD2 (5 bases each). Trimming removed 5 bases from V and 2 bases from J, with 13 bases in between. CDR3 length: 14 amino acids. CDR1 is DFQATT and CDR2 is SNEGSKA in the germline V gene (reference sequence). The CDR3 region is CSAEPGPTYNEQFF. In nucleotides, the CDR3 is TGCAGTGCTGAACCGGGACCAACCTACAATGAGCAGTTCTTC.

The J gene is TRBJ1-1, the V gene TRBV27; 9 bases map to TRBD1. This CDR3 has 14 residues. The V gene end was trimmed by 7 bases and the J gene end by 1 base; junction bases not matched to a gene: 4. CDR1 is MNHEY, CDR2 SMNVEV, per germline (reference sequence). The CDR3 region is CASTATGGNTEAFF. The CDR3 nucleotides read TGTGCCAGCACCGCGACAGGGGGGAACACTGAAGCTTTCTTT.

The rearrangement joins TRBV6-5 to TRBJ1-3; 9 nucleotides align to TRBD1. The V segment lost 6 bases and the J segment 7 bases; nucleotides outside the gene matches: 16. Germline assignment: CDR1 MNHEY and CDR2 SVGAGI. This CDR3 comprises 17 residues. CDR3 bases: TGTGCCAGCAGCTACGCCCCTCAACAGGGGGCGAGGAACACCATATATTTT. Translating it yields CASSYAPQQGARNTIYF.

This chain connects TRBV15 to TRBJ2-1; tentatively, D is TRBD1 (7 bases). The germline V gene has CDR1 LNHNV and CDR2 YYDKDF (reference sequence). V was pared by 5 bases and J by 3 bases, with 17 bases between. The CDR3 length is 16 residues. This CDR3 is CATSSQRQGGYNEQFF. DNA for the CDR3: TGTGCCACCAGCTCCCAGAGGCAGGGGGGCTACAATGAGCAGTTCTTC.

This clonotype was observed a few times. The CDR3 DNA sequence: TGCGCCAGCAGCCAAGGCCGCGCTAGGACTAGCGGGGGCGGAACGCAGTATTTT. Amino acids: CASSQGRARTSGGGTQYF. The genes are TRBV4-1 and TRBJ2-3; 13 bases align to TRBD2. CDR1 is MGHRA, CDR2 YSYEKL, per germline. The CDR3 totals 18 residues. J was trimmed by 9 bases and V by 1 base; bases with no gene match: 13.

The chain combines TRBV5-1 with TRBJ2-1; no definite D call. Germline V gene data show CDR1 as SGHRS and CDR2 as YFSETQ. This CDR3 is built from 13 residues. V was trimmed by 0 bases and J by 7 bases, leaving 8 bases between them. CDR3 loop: CASSLGRPNEQFF. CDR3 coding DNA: TGCGCCAGCAGCTTGGGGCGGCCGAATGAGCAGTTCTTC.

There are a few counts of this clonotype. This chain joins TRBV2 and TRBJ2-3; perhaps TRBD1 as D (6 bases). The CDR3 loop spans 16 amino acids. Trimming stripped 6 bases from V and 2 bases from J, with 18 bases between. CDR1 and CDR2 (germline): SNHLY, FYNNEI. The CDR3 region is CASSEGSGTNTDTQYF. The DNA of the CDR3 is TGTGCCAGCAGCGAGGGATCCGGGACAAACACAGATACGCAGTATTTT.

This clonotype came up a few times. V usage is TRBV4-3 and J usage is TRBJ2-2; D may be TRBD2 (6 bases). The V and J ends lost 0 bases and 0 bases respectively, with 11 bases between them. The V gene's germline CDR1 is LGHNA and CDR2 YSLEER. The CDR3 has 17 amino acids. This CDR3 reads CASSQDLGGSNTGELFF. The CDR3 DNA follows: TGCGCCAGCAGCCAAGATTTGGGAGGATCGAACACCGGGGAGCTGTTTTTT.

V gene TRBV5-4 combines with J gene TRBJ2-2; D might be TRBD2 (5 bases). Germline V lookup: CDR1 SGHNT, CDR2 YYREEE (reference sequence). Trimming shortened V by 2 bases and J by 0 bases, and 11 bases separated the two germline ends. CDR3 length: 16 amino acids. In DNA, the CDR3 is TGTGCCAGCAGCTTACCGGGATCAGCGAACACCGGGGAGCTGTTTTTT. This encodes CASSLPGSANTGELFF. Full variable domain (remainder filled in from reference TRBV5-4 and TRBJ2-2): ETGVTQSPTHLIKTRGQQVTLRCSSQSGHNTVSWYQQALGQGPQFIFQYYREEENGRGNFPPRFSGLQFPNYSSELNVNALELDDSALYLCASSLPGSANTGELFFGEGSRLTVL.

The CDR3 DNA sequence: TGTGCCAGCAGCCGTGAGGGGGAGGGCTCCTACGAGCAGTACTTC. Amino acids: CASSREGEGSYEQYF. This rearrangement joins TRBV12-3 or TRBV12-4 to TRBJ2-7; D may be TRBD2 (7 bases). The CDR3 loop spans 15 amino acids. The V and J ends lost 6 bases and 0 bases respectively, with 15 bases between them.

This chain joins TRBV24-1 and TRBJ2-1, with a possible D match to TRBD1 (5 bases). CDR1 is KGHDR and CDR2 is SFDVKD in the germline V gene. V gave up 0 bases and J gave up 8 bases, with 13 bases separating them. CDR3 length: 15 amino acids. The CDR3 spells CATSDLGSKGHEQFF. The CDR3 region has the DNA TGTGCCACCAGTGATTTGGGCAGCAAGGGGCATGAGCAGTTCTTC.

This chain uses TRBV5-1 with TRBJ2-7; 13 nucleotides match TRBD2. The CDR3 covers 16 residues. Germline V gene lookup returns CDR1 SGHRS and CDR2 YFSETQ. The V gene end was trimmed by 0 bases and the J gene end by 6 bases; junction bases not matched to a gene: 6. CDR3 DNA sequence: TGCGCCAGCAGCTTGGCTGGGACTAGCGGGATTAGCGAGCAGTACTTC. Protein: CASSLAGTSGISEQYF.

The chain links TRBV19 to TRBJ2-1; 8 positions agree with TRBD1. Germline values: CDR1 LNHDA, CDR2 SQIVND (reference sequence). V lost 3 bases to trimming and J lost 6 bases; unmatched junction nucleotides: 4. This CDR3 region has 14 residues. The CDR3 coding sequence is TGTGCCAGTAGTATTCCGGGACAGGTCAATGAGCAGTTCTTC. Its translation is CASSIPGQVNEQFF.